The rows below give T cell receptor beta chains drawn from one sample of a study of blood T cell repertoires in COVID-19. Sequencing used immunoSEQ multiplex PCR; TCRdb keeps in-frame clones, though not all of them. The table has about 250,000 clones, 80% to 90% seen once. Sequenced sample: PBMCs or T cells enriched from blood (not recorded which). All receptors come from a man aged 40-50 years who had recovered from COVID-19. Both conserved end residues are part of each CDR3. The order of the fields is clone size, J gene, V gene, CDR3 protein. Some rows mark clone size as missing; the rest say once, few, many or name a class of expanded clone.

>-|TRBJ2-7|TRBV9
CASSVGSGQGLEQYF
>-|TRBJ2-1|TRBV6-2/TRBV6-3
CASSTGGEEFF
>many|TRBJ1-6|TRBV13
CASSPQGIYSPLHF
>-|TRBJ2-3|TRBV7-2
CASSLGGQGDTQYF
>-|TRBJ2-7|TRBV30
CAWINRDRGYEQYF
>-|TRBJ1-6|TRBV6-5
CASIDRGLSPLHF
>-|TRBJ1-5|TRBV10-3
CAISGGQGNQPQHF
>-|TRBJ1-1|TRBV10-2
CASSMTGDTEAFF
>-|TRBJ2-3|TRBV3-1/TRBV3-2
CASSQDRMSGNPDTQYF
>-|TRBJ2-2|TRBV28
CASSFSRREVHTGELFF
>once|TRBJ2-3|TRBV18
CASSVSTVPTDTQYF
>-|TRBJ1-3|TRBV7-2
CASSPARGDSGNTIYF
>-|TRBJ2-7|TRBV6-2/TRBV6-3
CASSSRTGIYEQYF
>once|TRBJ2-7|TRBV5-4
CASSFPGQGREQYF
>-|TRBJ2-1|TRBV10-3
CAISGTPRSGEQFF
>-|TRBJ2-3|TRBV7-9
CASSLVEGADTQYF
>-|TRBJ1-1|TRBV9
CASSVDRTKGASITEAFF
>once|TRBJ2-2|TRBV9
CASSYLGQRNTGELFF